The 16 T cell receptor beta chains below all came from one sample that was sequenced in a study of spatial heterogeneity in lung cancer. One entry per CDR3 protein results from TCRdb running MiXCR on the 5' RACE reads. The table shows 95,000 to 120,000 distinct CDR3 sequences, with 11% occurring only once. Time point noted: blood at routine non-recurrence follow-up after resection. The sample was PBMCs, taken at follow-up. These receptors all stem from a female donor with early-stage non-small cell lung cancer.

The V call is TRBV18, the J call TRBJ2-3; no firm D call. CDR1 and CDR2 (germline): KGHSH, LQKENI. This CDR3 comprises 14 residues. The V end lost 0 bases, the J end lost 2 bases, and 6 bases lay between the germline ends. The CDR3 is CASSPPQFTDTQYF. The CDR3 DNA is TGTGCCAGCTCACCACCACAGTTCACAGATACGCAGTATTTT.

This clonotype has only a few counts. V and J are TRBV20-1 and TRBJ1-1, with D uncertain. CDR3 length: 15 amino acids. CDR1 and CDR2 from the germline V gene are DFQATT and SNEGSKA (reference sequence). V gave up 6 bases and J gave up 1 base, with 18 bases separating them. CDR3: CSARGWAEWNTEAFF. CDR3 coding DNA: TGCAGTGCCCGAGGGTGGGCGGAATGGAACACTGAAGCTTTCTTT.

This clonotype was observed a few times. The chain employs TRBV6-2 or TRBV6-3 and TRBJ1-2, with D possibly matching TRBD1 (5 bases). This CDR3 is 15 amino acids long. CDR1 MNHEY and CDR2 SVGEGT come from the germline V gene. V lost 0 bases and J lost 8, with 16 bases in between. The CDR3 region has the DNA TGTGCCAGCAGTTACTCAACCTCCGGGACCCCGGGCTACACCTTC. Translated, it gives CASSYSTSGTPGYTF.

This clonotype has just a few counts. V gene TRBV11-1 combines with J gene TRBJ2-1; D is undetermined. CDR3 size: 13 residues. Germline CDR1 and CDR2: SGHAT and FQDESV (reference sequence). The V gene lost 1 base and the J gene lost 4 bases, with 5 bases spanning the gap. The CDR3 DNA sequence: TGTGCCAGCAGCTTAGGTTATTACAATGAGCAGTTCTTC. As protein: CASSLGYYNEQFF.

This clonotype was counted ten times or more. The chain recombines TRBV11-2 with TRBJ1-5; 9 bases are shared with TRBD1. The germline V gene encodes CDR1 SGHAT and CDR2 FQNNGV. The CDR3 totals 16 residues. The J segment lost 5 bases and the V segment lost 4 bases, leaving 9 bases of the junction unmatched. This CDR3 reads CASSSKPGQGYQPQHF. CDR3 DNA: TGTGCCAGCAGCTCAAAGCCGGGACAGGGCTATCAGCCCCAGCATTTT.

With respect to this clonotype: An end of the junction does not agree with germline; a read error may underlie this. The V gene is TRBV7-7, the J gene TRBJ2-3; D is perhaps TRBD1 or TRBD2 (6 bases each). Germline V gene lookup returns CDR1 SSHAT and CDR2 FNYEAQ (reference sequence). This CDR3 comprises 17 residues. DNA of the CDR3: TGTGCTAGCAGCTTAGGGGGTAGCGGCTCCCTGGCAGATACGCAGTATTTT. Translating it yields CASSLGGSGSLADTQYF.

The V call is TRBV2, the J call TRBJ2-1; D could derive from TRBD1 or TRBD2 (5 bases each). There are 16 residues in the CDR3. V lost 8 bases to trimming and J lost 8 bases, with 25 bases between them. Germline V lookup: CDR1 SNHLY, CDR2 FYNNEI. The CDR3, as DNA: TGTGCCAGCCTAGCCCTTTTGGGGCCGCAAGGTGATGAGCAGTTCTTC. Its protein is CASLALLGPQGDEQFF.

This chain connects TRBV19 to TRBJ2-3; perhaps TRBD2 as D (5 bases). The V and J ends lost 3 bases and 2 bases respectively, with 12 bases between them. This CDR3 has 15 residues. Germline V gene sequence: CDR1 LNHDA, CDR2 SQIVND (reference sequence). Here the CDR3 DNA reads TGTGCCAGTAGTATTTGGCTAGCAGCCACAGATACGCAGTATTTT. It codes for CASSIWLAATDTQYF.

In DNA form, the CDR3 reads TGTGCCAGCAGCTGGGATGATACGCAGTATTTT. Protein sequence: CASSWDDTQYF. The chain has TRBV11-3 and TRBJ2-3, with D hard to call. The CDR3 runs 11 residues. Looked up from germline, CDR1 is SGHNT and CDR2 is YENEEA. Trimming took off 4 bases at V and 6 bases at J, with 5 bases between the two ends.

This clonotype appeared many times. Here the CDR3 reads CASRRTGRSSYEQYF. The CDR3 DNA sequence: TGTGCCAGCAGACGGACGGGGAGGTCCTCCTACGAGCAGTACTTC. The V call is TRBV6-2 or TRBV6-3, the J call TRBJ2-7; perhaps TRBD2 as D (6 bases). CDR3 length: 15 residues. V lost 6 bases and J lost 0, with 15 bases in between. From germline, CDR1 is MNHEY and CDR2 SVGEGT.

This clonotype came up a few times. V and J are TRBV29-1 and TRBJ1-2, with D hard to call. Germline V CDR1 and CDR2: SQVTM, ANQGSEA. Trimming pared 4 bases from V and 5 bases from J, leaving 8 bases between. CDR3 size: 11 residues. In DNA, the CDR3 is TGCAGCGTTGGGAAGGGATATGGCTACACCTTC. Its protein is CSVGKGYGYTF.

The genes are TRBV5-1 and TRBJ2-3; D is possibly TRBD1 (5 bases). Deletions cut 3 bases from V and 2 bases from J, with 19 bases between. The CDR3 sequence is 17 residues long. Germline-derived CDR1 and CDR2 are SGHRS and YFSETQ. DNA of the CDR3: TGCGCCAGCAGCTCCGATCCCACAGGATCTTTCACAGATACGCAGTATTTT. Residues: CASSSDPTGSFTDTQYF.

The rearrangement uses TRBV6-5 and TRBJ2-7, with D perhaps matching TRBD1 (6 bases). Germline lookup yields CDR1 MNHEY and CDR2 SVGAGI. V was trimmed by 0 bases and J by 0 bases, leaving 18 bases between them. The CDR3 runs to 18 residues. CDR3 nucleotide sequence: TGTGCCAGCAGTTACTCCTCTTCCTTAAGGACAGCCTCCTACGAGCAGTACGTC. The encoded protein is CASSYSSSLRTASYEQYV.

The V gene is TRBV24-1, the J gene TRBJ2-1; 13 nucleotides align to TRBD2. V shed 11 bases, J shed 6 bases, and the junction held 3 bases outside the gene matches. The CDR3 sequence is 13 residues long. Per the germline V gene, CDR1 is KGHDR and CDR2 is SFDVKD. The CDR3 nucleotides read TGTGCCATACGGACTAGCGGGGGCAATGAGCAGTTCTTC. It specifies CAIRTSGGNEQFF.

The chain links TRBV29-1 to TRBJ1-1, with D perhaps matching TRBD1 (6 bases). The CDR3 loop spans 11 amino acids. Germline V gives CDR1 SQVTM, CDR2 ANQGSEA. V was cut by 7 bases and J by 9 bases, with 15 bases left in between. The DNA of the CDR3 is TGCAGCGCCCGTAGAGGGGGAAAAGCTTTCTTT. Amino acids: CSARRGGKAFF.

This clonotype was counted ten times or more. V is TRBV12-3 or TRBV12-4 and J is TRBJ1-3, with D maybe TRBD1 (5 bases). The CDR3 loop spans 15 amino acids. The V gene lost 2 bases and the J gene lost 4 bases, with 12 bases spanning the gap. The CDR3 sequence: CASSLRGLGGNTIYF. The CDR3 region has the DNA TGTGCCAGCAGTTTAAGGGGTTTGGGAGGAAACACCATATATTTT.